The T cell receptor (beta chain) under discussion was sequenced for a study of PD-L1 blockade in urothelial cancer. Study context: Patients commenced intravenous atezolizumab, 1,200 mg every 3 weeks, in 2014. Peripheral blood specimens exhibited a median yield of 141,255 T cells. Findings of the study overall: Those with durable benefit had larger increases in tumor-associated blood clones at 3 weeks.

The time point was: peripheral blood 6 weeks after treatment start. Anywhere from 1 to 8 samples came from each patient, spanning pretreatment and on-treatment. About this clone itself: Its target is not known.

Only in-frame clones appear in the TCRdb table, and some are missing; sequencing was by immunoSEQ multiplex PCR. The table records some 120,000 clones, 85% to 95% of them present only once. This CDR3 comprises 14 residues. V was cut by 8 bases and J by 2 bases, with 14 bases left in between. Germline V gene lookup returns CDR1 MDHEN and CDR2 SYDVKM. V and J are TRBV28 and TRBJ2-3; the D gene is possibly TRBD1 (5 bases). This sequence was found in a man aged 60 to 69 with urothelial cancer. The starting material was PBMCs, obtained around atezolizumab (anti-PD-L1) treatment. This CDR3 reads CASPPGLITDTQYF. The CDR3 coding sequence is TGTGCCAGCCCCCCAGGGTTAATCACAGATACGCAGTATTTT.